This T cell receptor beta chain was captured in a study of spatial heterogeneity in lung cancer. In the study overall: Available follow-up PBMC samples were sequenced, at a median of approximately two years post-resection.

Time point defined: blood at routine non-recurrence follow-up after resection. The sequenced material consisted of unsorted whole RNA from tumor, nontumor lung or frozen PBMC. The J segment lost 9 bases and the V segment lost 2 bases, leaving 9 bases of the junction unmatched. Germline lookup yields CDR1 LGHNA and CDR2 YNFKEQ. CDR3 length: 14 residues. Every individual TCR cDNA molecule carried its own unique molecular identifier, which allowed correction of PCR and sequencing errors. TCRdb analysed the 5' RACE reads with MiXCR anew, one entry per CDR3 protein. The table has tens of thousands of distinct CDR3 sequences, 19% seen once. With regard to this clonotype: Its matching antigen is unknown. A single base separates this from a much larger clone, so it may be a read error.

Findings and caveats of the study: Among blood samples, ubiquitous expanded tumor TCRs appeared more at resection than at follow-up.

This clonotype was sampled from a male donor with early-stage non-small cell lung cancer. The starting material was PBMCs, obtained at follow-up. J is TRBJ2-7 and V is TRBV4-2; TRBD2 aligns across 8 bases. Here the CDR3 reads CASSQQTSAGGQYF. CDR3 coding DNA: TGTGCCAGCAGCCAACAGACTAGCGCCGGAGGGCAGTACTTC.